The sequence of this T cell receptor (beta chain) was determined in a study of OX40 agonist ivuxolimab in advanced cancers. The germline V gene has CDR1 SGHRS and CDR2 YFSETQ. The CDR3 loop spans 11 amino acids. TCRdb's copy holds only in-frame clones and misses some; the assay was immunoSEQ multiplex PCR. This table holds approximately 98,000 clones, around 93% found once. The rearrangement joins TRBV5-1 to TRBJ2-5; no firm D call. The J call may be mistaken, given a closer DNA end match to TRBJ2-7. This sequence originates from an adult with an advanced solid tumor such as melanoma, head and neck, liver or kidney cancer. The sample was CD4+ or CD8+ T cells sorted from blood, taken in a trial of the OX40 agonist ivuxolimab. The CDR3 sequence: CASSLANEQYF. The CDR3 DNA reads TGCGCCAGCAGCTTGGCTAACGAGCAGTACTTC.